The entry below describes one T cell receptor (beta chain). Its antigen is not identified. This sample is drawn from a study of shared clonotypes between healthy human individuals. General study points: A few donors held 5% to 5.5% of naive CD4 clonotypes in common.

TCRdb's copy holds only in-frame clones and misses some; the assay was immunoSEQ multiplex PCR. The sample records millions of clones, roughly 93% being singletons. The specimen sequenced was naive CD4+ T cells from PBMCs. Subset: CD45RA+ positively selected. The source of this sequence is a man between 18 and 35 years old in good health. Some clones in this sample may be carry-over from other donors' samples.

This CDR3 reads CASSPEYSNYGYTF. CDR3 coding DNA: TGTGCCAGCTCCCCGGAGTACTCTAACTATGGCTACACCTTC. This chain uses TRBV18 with TRBJ1-2; no clear D gene. The length of the CDR3 is 14 residues. From germline, CDR1 is KGHSH and CDR2 LQKENI. The ends were cut back, 6 bases at V and 0 bases at J, with 11 bases in the middle.